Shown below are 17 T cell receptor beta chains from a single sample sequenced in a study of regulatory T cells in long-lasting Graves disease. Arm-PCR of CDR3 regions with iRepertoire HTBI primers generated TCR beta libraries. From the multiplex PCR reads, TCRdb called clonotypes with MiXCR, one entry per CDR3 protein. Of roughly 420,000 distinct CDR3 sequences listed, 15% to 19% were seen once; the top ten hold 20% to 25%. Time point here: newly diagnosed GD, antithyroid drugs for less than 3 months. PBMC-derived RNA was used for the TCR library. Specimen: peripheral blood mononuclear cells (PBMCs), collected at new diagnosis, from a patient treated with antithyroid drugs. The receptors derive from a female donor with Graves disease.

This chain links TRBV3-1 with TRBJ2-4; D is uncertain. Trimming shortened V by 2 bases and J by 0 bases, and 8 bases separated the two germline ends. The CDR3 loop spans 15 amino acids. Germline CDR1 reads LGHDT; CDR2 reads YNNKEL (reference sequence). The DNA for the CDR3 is TGTGCCAGCAGCCAACTAGATCTAGCCAAAAACATTCAGTACTTC. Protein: CASSQLDLAKNIQYF.

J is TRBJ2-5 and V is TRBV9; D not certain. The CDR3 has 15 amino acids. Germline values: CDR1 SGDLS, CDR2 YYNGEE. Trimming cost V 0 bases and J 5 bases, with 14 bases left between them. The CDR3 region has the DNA TGTGCCAGCAGCGTAGCTGAGGCCTTTGGGGAGACCCAGTACTTC. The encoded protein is CASSVAEAFGETQYF. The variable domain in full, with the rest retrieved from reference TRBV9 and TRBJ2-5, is DSGVTQTPKHLITATGQRVTLRCSPRSGDLSVYWYQQSLDQGLQFLIQYYNGEERAKGNILERFSAQQFPDLHSELNLSSLELGDSALYFCASSVAEAFGETQYFGPGTRLLVL.

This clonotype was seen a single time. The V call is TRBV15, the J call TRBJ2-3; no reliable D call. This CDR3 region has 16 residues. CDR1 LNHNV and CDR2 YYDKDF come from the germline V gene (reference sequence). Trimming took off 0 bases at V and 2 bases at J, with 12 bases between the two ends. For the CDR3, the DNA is TGTGCCACCAGCAGAGATCGGCCCGAGACCACAGATACGCAGTATTTT. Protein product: CATSRDRPETTDTQYF.

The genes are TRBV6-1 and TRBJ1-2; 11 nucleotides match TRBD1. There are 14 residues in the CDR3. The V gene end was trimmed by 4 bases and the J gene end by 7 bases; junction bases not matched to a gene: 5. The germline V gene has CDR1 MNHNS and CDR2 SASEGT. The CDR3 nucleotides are TGTGCCAGCAGTGGGGGACAGGGGGTATTTGGCTACACCTTC. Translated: CASSGGQGVFGYTF.

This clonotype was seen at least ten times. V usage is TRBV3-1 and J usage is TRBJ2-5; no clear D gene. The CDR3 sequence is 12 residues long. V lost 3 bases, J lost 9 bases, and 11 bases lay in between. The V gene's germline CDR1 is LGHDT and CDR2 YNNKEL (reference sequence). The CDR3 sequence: CASSHLRMAQYF. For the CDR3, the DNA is TGTGCCAGCAGCCACCTACGGATGGCCCAGTACTTC.

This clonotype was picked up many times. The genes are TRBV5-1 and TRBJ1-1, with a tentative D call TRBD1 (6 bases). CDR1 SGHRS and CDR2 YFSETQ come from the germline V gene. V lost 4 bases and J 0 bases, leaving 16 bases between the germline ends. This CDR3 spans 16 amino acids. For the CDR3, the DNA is TGCGCCAGCAGCAGGGGGTCCGACAGCATGAACACTGAAGCTTTCTTT. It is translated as CASSRGSDSMNTEAFF.

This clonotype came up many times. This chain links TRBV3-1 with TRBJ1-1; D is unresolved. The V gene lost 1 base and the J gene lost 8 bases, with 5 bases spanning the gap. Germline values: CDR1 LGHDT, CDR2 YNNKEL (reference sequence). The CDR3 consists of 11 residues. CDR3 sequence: CASSQGAEAFF. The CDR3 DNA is TGTGCCAGCAGCCAAGGGGCCGAAGCTTTCTTT.

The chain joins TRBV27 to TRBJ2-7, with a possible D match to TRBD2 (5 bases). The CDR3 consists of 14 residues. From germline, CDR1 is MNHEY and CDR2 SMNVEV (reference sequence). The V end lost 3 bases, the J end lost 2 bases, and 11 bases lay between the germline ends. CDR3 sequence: CASSFPGLTYEQYF. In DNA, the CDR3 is TGTGCCAGCAGTTTTCCGGGATTGACCTACGAGCAGTACTTC.

CDR3 in amino acids: CASSLGATASYEQYF. Here the CDR3 DNA reads TGCGCCAGCAGCTTGGGGGCGACAGCATCCTACGAGCAGTACTTC. This chain links TRBV5-1 with TRBJ2-7; possibly TRBD1 for D (5 bases). This CDR3 region has 15 residues. The ends were cut back, 0 bases at V and 1 base at J, with 11 bases in the middle. Germline CDR1 SGHRS, CDR2 YFSETQ. Full variable domain (rest looked up from reference TRBV5-1 and TRBJ2-7): KAGVTQTPRYLIKTRGQQVTLSCSPISGHRSVSWYQQTPGQGLQFLFEYFSETQRNKGNFPGRFSGRQFSNSRSEMNVSTLELGDSALYLCASSLGATASYEQYFGPGTRLTVT.

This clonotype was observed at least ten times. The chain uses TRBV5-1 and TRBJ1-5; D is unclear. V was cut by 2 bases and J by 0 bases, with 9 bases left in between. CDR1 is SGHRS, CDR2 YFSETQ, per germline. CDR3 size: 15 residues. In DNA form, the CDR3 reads TGCGCCAGCAGCTTCGACGGGAATAGCAATCAGCCCCAGCATTTT. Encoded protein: CASSFDGNSNQPQHF.

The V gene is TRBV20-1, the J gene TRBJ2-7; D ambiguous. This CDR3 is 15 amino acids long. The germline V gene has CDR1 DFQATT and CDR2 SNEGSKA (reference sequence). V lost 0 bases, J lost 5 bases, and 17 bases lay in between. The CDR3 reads CSARDRPGLSNEQYF. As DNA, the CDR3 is TGCAGTGCTAGAGACAGGCCCGGGCTGTCTAACGAGCAGTACTTC.

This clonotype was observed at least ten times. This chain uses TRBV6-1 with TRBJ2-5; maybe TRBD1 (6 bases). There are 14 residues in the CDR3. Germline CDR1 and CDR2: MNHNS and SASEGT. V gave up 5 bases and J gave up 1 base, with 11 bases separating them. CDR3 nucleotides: TGTGCCAGCAGTCAAATACAGGGCCAAGAGACCCAGTACTTC. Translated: CASSQIQGQETQYF.

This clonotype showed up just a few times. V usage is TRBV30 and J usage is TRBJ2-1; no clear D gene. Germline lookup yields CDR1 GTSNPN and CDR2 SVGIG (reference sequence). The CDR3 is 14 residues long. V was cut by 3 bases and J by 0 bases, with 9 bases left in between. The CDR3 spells CAWRSQSSYNEQFF. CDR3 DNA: TGTGCCTGGAGGTCCCAGAGCTCCTACAATGAGCAGTTCTTC.

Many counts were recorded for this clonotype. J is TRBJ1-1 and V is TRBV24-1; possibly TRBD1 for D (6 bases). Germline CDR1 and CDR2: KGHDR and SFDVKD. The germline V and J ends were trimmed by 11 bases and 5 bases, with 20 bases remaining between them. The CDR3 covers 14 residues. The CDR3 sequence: CANTPQGLGTEAFF. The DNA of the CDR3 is TGTGCCAACACACCTCAGGGGCTGGGGACTGAAGCTTTCTTT.

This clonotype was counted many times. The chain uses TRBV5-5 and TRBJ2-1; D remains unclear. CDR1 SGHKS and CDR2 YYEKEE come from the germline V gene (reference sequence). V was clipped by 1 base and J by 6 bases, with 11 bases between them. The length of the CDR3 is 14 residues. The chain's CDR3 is CASSLLSGSNEQFF. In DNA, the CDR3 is TGTGCCAGCAGCTTGCTCTCAGGATCCAATGAGCAGTTCTTC.

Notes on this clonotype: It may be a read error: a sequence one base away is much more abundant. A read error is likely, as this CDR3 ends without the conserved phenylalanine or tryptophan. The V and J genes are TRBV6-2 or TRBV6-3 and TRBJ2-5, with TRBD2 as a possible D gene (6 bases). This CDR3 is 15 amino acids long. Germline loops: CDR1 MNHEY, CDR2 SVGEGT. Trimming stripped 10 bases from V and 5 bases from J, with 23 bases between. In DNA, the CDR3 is TGTGCCACCAGCCCCTTTCCGGGAGAGGCGGAGACCCAGTACCTC. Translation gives CATSPFPGEAETQYL.

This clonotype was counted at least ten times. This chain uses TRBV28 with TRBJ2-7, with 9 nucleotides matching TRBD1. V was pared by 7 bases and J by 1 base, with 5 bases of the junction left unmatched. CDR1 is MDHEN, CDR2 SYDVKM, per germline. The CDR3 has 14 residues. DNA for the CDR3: TGTGCCAGCACCCCTGACAGGGGGTCCTACGAGCAGTACTTC. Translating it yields CASTPDRGSYEQYF.